The 14 T cell receptor beta chains in this list originate from one sample, sequenced in a study of tumor and adjacent non-tumor tissue in lung cancer. TCRbeta libraries were built with three rounds of nested PCR, modified from ARM-PCR. TCRdb called the multiplex PCR reads again in MiXCR, with one record for every CDR3 protein. The profile shows approximately 100,000 distinct CDR3 sequences, 60% to 80% of them singletons. No cell sorting was done before RNA was extracted from the tissue. The normal lung tissue was taken more than 3 cm from the tumor edge. Sequencing used distant non-tumor lung tissue. These receptors were collected from a man aged 25 to 45 with non-small cell lung cancer.

As for this clonotype: Mismatch with germline at one junction end may stem from a read error. V gene TRBV20-1 combines with J gene TRBJ2-5, with 9 bases matching TRBD2. Per germline, CDR1 DFQATT and CDR2 SNEGSKA (reference sequence). The CDR3 loop spans 14 amino acids. This chain's CDR3 is CSANWAGGLETKYF. For the CDR3, the DNA is TGCAGTGCTAATTGGGCGGGGGGGCTGGAGACCAAGTACTTC.

This clonotype showed up just a few times. The rearrangement uses TRBV24-1 and TRBJ2-2; the D is unclear. The ends were cut back, 4 bases at V and 7 bases at J, with 12 bases in the middle. Germline V gene data show CDR1 as KGHDR and CDR2 as SFDVKD. The CDR3 totals 14 residues. This CDR3 reads CATSDFTRGGELFF. The CDR3 DNA is TGTGCCACCAGTGACTTTACAAGAGGCGGGGAGCTGTTTTTT.

In regard to this clonotype: A much larger clone differs from this one at a single base, so this may be a read error. The V gene is TRBV7-8, the J gene TRBJ2-2; the match to TRBD2 covers 12 bases. This CDR3 comprises 17 residues. Germline assignment: CDR1 SGHVS and CDR2 FQNEAQ. CDR3 DNA: TGTGCCAGCAGCTTAAGGACTAGCGGGGCGAACATCGGGGAGCTGTTTTTT. Its translation: CASSLRTSGANIGELFF.

Notes on this clonotype: Because the CDR3 is missing its conserved closing phenylalanine or tryptophan, this is likely a read error. The limits of the CDR3 on the DNA are not certain, so only TCRdb's listed CDR3 is given. The chain recombines TRBV11-3 with TRBJ2-2; TRBD1 is taken as the D call from the table, unchecked against the DNA. Germline loops: CDR1 SGHNT, CDR2 YENEEA. From its first to its last residue, the CDR3 has 16 amino acids. CDR3 loop: CASSGQGAAGIGELFP.

About this clonotype: This clone may be a read error of a much larger clone one base away. This chain connects TRBV5-6 to TRBJ2-1; no clear D gene. The CDR3 is 16 residues long. In germline, CDR1 is SGHDT, CDR2 YYEEEE. V was cut by 4 bases and J by 0 bases, with 14 bases left in between. CDR3 residues: CASSRLAMSSYNEQFF. CDR3 bases: TGTGCCAGCAGCCGGTTGGCGATGTCCTCCTACAATGAGCAGTTCTTC.

Worth noting for this clonotype: The CDR3 end shows no conserved phenylalanine or tryptophan, and so a read error is likely. The genes are TRBV5-1 and TRBJ2-3, with 7 bases fitting TRBD1. The CDR3 covers 14 residues. Germline V gives CDR1 SGHRS, CDR2 YFSETQ. The V gene end was trimmed by 4 bases and the J gene end by 0 bases; junction bases not matched to a gene: 2. In DNA, the CDR3 is TGCGCCAGCAGCCGGGGACAGAGCACAGATACGCAGTATTGT. This gives the protein CASSRGQSTDTQYC.

Concerning this clonotype itself: Given a much more abundant clone one base away, this may be a read error. The genes are TRBV20-1 and TRBJ2-5; 7 nucleotides match TRBD2. Looked up from germline, CDR1 is DFQATT and CDR2 is SNEGSKA (reference sequence). This CDR3 spans 14 amino acids. In DNA, the CDR3 is TGCAGTGTTAGAGGAGCTAGCGGATGGGAGACCCAGTACTTC. It yields the protein CSVRGASGWETQYF.

The V call is TRBV20-1, the J call TRBJ2-4; weak D call: TRBD2 (5 bases). The V end was cut by 3 bases, the J end by 3 bases, with 12 bases between. The CDR3 has 14 residues. Per the germline V gene, CDR1 is DFQATT and CDR2 is SNEGSKA (reference sequence). The CDR3 is CSARQGSGKNIQYF. The CDR3 coding sequence is TGCAGTGCTAGGCAAGGGAGTGGCAAAAACATTCAGTACTTC.

As for this clonotype: A read error is possible here, since a much larger clone lies one base away. The chain employs TRBV7-2 and TRBJ2-7; 10 bases agree with TRBD1. The CDR3 extends over 15 amino acids. Germline V gene data show CDR1 as SGHTA and CDR2 as FQGNSA. The CDR3 here is CASSPQGQGPYERYF. The CDR3 DNA follows: TGTGCCAGCAGCCCCCAGGGACAGGGGCCTTACGAGCGGTACTTC. Using reference TRBV7-2 and TRBJ2-7 for the parts outside the CDR3, the full variable domain is GAGVSQSPSNKVTEKGKDVELRCDPISGHTALYWYRQSLGQGLEFLIYFQGNSAPDKSGLPSDRFSAERTGGSVSTLTIQRTQQEDSAVYLCASSPQGQGPYERYFGPGTRLTVT.

The J gene is TRBJ2-7, the V gene TRBV7-9; D remains unclear. The V gene lost 2 bases and the J gene lost 4 bases, with 15 bases spanning the gap. CDR1 is SEHNR, CDR2 FQNEAQ, per germline (reference sequence). The CDR3 consists of 15 residues. The CDR3 region is CASSLNPARPYEQYF. In DNA, the CDR3 is TGTGCCAGCAGCTTAAACCCGGCTAGACCTTACGAGCAGTACTTC.

Note on this clonotype: At one end the junction does not follow the germline gene, possibly because of a read error. V is TRBV29-1 and J is TRBJ1-2; D unclear. CDR1 is SQVTM, CDR2 ANQGSEA, per germline. This CDR3 contains 11 residues. The CDR3 DNA is TGCAGCGTTGAACGGGAATATAGCTATACCTTC. It translates to CSVEREYSYTF. Complete variable domain (other parts from reference TRBV29-1 and TRBJ1-2): SAVISQKPSRDICQRGTSLTIQCQVDSQVTMMFWYRQQPGQSLTLIATANQGSEATYESGFVIDKFPISRPNLTFSTLTVSNMSPEDSSIYLCSVEREYSYTFGSGTRLTVV.

Turning to this clonotype: The junction departs from germline at one end; a sequencing error may be responsible. This chain joins TRBV5-5 and TRBJ2-3; a weak D match, TRBD1 (6 bases). Germline V gene sequence: CDR1 SGHKS, CDR2 YYEKEE (reference sequence). The CDR3 loop spans 14 amino acids. The CDR3 coding sequence is TGTGCCAACAGCCAAACAGGGTGCTCAGATACGCAGTATTTT. The encoded protein is CANSQTGCSDTQYF.

A note on this clonotype: Possible read error: a much larger clone is one base away. CDR3 loop: CASAHRDTFTDTQYF. CDR3 sequence (DNA): TGTGCCAGCGCTCACCGGGACACCTTCACAGATACGCAGTATTTT. V gene TRBV5-4 combines with J gene TRBJ2-3; D is possibly TRBD1 (6 bases). Per the germline V gene, CDR1 is SGHNT and CDR2 is YYREEE (reference sequence). The CDR3 has 15 residues. Trimming removed 7 bases at V and 2 bases at J, with 17 bases between.

The rearrangement joins TRBV29-1 to TRBJ2-5, with 7 bases fitting TRBD1. The CDR3 covers 12 residues. Per germline, CDR1 SQVTM and CDR2 ANQGSEA. Here the CDR3 DNA reads TGCAGTTTCTGGGACAGCCAAGAGACCCAGTACTTC. This encodes CSFWDSQETQYF.